The next 28 T cell receptor beta chains were all read from a single sample in a study of OX40 agonist ivuxolimab in advanced cancers. The receptor library was made with the immunoSEQ multiplex PCR assay. Here the immuneACCESS table is served through TCRdb, limited to in-frame sequences with V and J called. Missing clones are a known gap in these copies; in checked studies unresolved V genes cover under half, and the rest lacks a known reason. This sample has tens of thousands of clones in its table, and 75% to 85% of those were observed once. Of the sample, about 20% falls within the top ten clones. The specimen comprised CD4+ or CD8+ T cells sorted from blood, sampled in a trial of the OX40 agonist ivuxolimab. The receptors come from an adult with an advanced solid tumor such as melanoma, head and neck, liver or kidney cancer.

The rearrangement links TRBV5-1 to TRBJ2-5; 9 nucleotides agree with TRBD2. V shed 0 bases, J shed 2 bases, and the junction held 5 bases outside the gene matches. The CDR3 has 16 residues. The germline V gene encodes CDR1 SGHRS and CDR2 YFSETQ. This chain's CDR3 is CASSLEASGEQETQYF. CDR3 nucleotide sequence: TGCGCCAGCAGCTTGGAGGCTAGCGGGGAGCAAGAGACCCAGTACTTC.

This clone has only a few counts. The CDR3 sequence: CASSPAAGRLGYTF. Written as DNA, the CDR3 is TGCGCCAGCAGCCCCGCGGCAGGGCGCTTGGGCTACACCTTC. The chain combines TRBV4-1 with TRBJ1-2; tentatively, D is TRBD1 (5 bases). The CDR3 is 14 amino acids. Germline CDR1 and CDR2: MGHRA and YSYEKL. Trimming took off 4 bases at V and 8 bases at J, with 17 bases between the two ends.

The chain joins TRBV5-1 to TRBJ1-1, with a tentative D call TRBD1 (6 bases). In germline, CDR1 is SGHRS, CDR2 YFSETQ. The CDR3 has 14 amino acids. V lost 1 base and J lost 3, with 10 bases in between. Here the CDR3 DNA reads TGCGCCAGCAGCTTGTCCGGGGGCTACACTGAAGCTTTCTTT. Translated, it gives CASSLSGGYTEAFF.

This clone was seen a few times. V and J are TRBV19 and TRBJ1-1; D not certain. Trimming cost V 7 bases and J 4 bases, with 13 bases left between them. The CDR3 extends over 13 amino acids. Germline CDR1 reads LNHDA; CDR2 reads SQIVND (reference sequence). The CDR3 sequence: CASTQSSPTEAFF. In DNA, the CDR3 is TGTGCCAGTACTCAGAGTTCGCCCACTGAAGCTTTCTTT.

The rearrangement uses TRBV6-1 and TRBJ2-7, with D tentatively TRBD1 (6 bases). The CDR3 extends over 14 amino acids. The V gene's germline CDR1 is MNHNS and CDR2 SASEGT. V lost 2 bases and J lost 3, with 11 bases in between. The CDR3 bases are TGTGCCAGCAGTGAATGGGGGCCCCTCTACGAGCAGTACTTC. It translates to CASSEWGPLYEQYF.

The genes are TRBV7-9 and TRBJ2-5; unclear D gene. Gene TRBJ2-7 matches the end of the DNA better, so the J call may be wrong. This CDR3 spans 13 amino acids. From germline, CDR1 is SEHNR and CDR2 FQNEAQ (reference sequence). Written as DNA, the CDR3 is TGTGCCAGCAGCTTAGGTGATTCCTACGAGCAGTACTTC. Its protein product is CASSLGDSYEQYF.

Sample share makes this clone medium-sized. The chain joins TRBV4-3 to TRBJ2-7, with TRBD1 matching over 10 bases. The germline CDR1 and CDR2 sequences are LGHNA and YSLEER. This CDR3 comprises 16 residues. V gave up 0 bases and J gave up 5 bases; unmatched junction bases: 7. CDR3: CASSQDLRTGGNEQYF. In nucleotides, the CDR3 is TGCGCCAGCAGCCAAGATCTAAGGACAGGGGGAAACGAGCAGTACTTC.

The V call is TRBV9, the J call TRBJ2-3, with TRBD1 matching over 8 bases. V gave up 4 bases and J gave up 1 base; unmatched junction bases: 8. The germline V gene encodes CDR1 SGDLS and CDR2 YYNGEE. The CDR3 consists of 16 residues. Written as DNA, the CDR3 is TGTGCCAGCAGCCCACGGACAGGGAAGGGCACAGATACGCAGTATTTT. Encoded protein: CASSPRTGKGTDTQYF. The full variable domain, rest sourced from reference TRBV9 and TRBJ2-3, is DSGVTQTPKHLITATGQRVTLRCSPRSGDLSVYWYQQSLDQGLQFLIQYYNGEERAKGNILERFSAQQFPDLHSELNLSSLELGDSALYFCASSPRTGKGTDTQYFGPGTRLTVL.

This clone was counted only a few times. The chain links TRBV7-9 to TRBJ2-7; TRBD1 aligns across 10 bases. CDR1 is SEHNR and CDR2 is FQNEAQ in the germline V gene (reference sequence). CDR3 length equals 15 residues. With V trimmed by 1 base and J by 3 bases, 3 bases remained unmatched. The CDR3 coding sequence is TGTGCCAGCAGCTTAGTGACAGGGGGCTACTACGAGCAGTACTTC. Its protein is CASSLVTGGYYEQYF.

This sequence joins TRBV29-1 and TRBJ2-5; D gene uncertain. This CDR3 comprises 12 residues. V shed 3 bases and J shed 2 bases, with 7 bases lying between them. Germline loops: CDR1 SQVTM, CDR2 ANQGSEA. The CDR3 sequence is CSVETLQETQYF. In nucleotides, the CDR3 is TGCAGCGTTGAGACCCTGCAAGAGACCCAGTACTTC.

This clone was recorded only once. The chain has TRBV27 and TRBJ2-7; 9 bases map to TRBD1. From germline, CDR1 is MNHEY and CDR2 SMNVEV (reference sequence). This CDR3 spans 15 amino acids. The V segment lost 2 bases and the J segment 6 bases; nucleotides outside the gene matches: 8. The CDR3 coding sequence is TGTGCCAGCAGTTTACGGGGGACAGGGTCAGTCGAGCAGTACTTC. It yields the protein CASSLRGTGSVEQYF.

CDR3 region: CASSVGLAHYEQYF. CDR3 in DNA: TGTGCCAGCAGCGTGGGACTAGCCCATTACGAGCAGTACTTC. The chain employs TRBV5-6 and TRBJ2-7, with 9 bases identical to TRBD2. In germline, CDR1 is SGHDT, CDR2 YYEEEE. The CDR3 runs 14 residues. V gave up 4 bases and J gave up 4 bases; unmatched junction bases: 6.

V and J are TRBV7-2 and TRBJ1-2; TRBD1 matches 7 bases. Germline values: CDR1 SGHTA, CDR2 FQGNSA. V lost 1 base to trimming and J lost 5 bases; unmatched junction nucleotides: 10. The CDR3 runs 16 residues. The CDR3 reads CASSLGIDRARYGYTF. The CDR3 DNA reads TGTGCCAGCAGCTTAGGCATAGACAGGGCAAGATATGGCTACACCTTC.

V usage is TRBV27 and J usage is TRBJ2-7, with 7 bases lining up with TRBD1. The V gene's germline CDR1 is MNHEY and CDR2 SMNVEV (reference sequence). V lost 5 bases to trimming and J lost 3 bases; unmatched junction nucleotides: 10. The CDR3 has 15 amino acids. In nucleotides, the CDR3 is TGTGCCAGCAGTCTCTCCGGGACAGCTATCTACGAGCAGTACTTC. It specifies CASSLSGTAIYEQYF.

The chain employs TRBV2 and TRBJ1-1; D remains ambiguous. Trimming removed 3 bases at V and 10 bases at J, with 18 bases between. This CDR3 region has 14 residues. Germline V gene sequence: CDR1 SNHLY, CDR2 FYNNEI. The CDR3 DNA follows: TGTGCCAGCAGTGATGGGTCAGGCCCCGGCGGAGCTTTCTTT. This encodes CASSDGSGPGGAFF.

The V and J genes are TRBV23-1 and TRBJ1-4, with 9 positions matching TRBD1. TRBV23-1 falls under the ORF class, with uncertain function. The CDR3 length is 15 residues. V gave up 7 bases and J gave up 6 bases; unmatched junction bases: 9. The CDR3 loop reads CASNPKRTGDEKLFF. The CDR3 nucleotides are TGCGCCAGCAACCCGAAGAGGACAGGGGATGAAAAACTGTTTTTT.

This clone has more than one count but fewer than ten. V usage is TRBV27 and J usage is TRBJ1-5, with TRBD1 matching over 8 bases. CDR3 length equals 15 residues. V shed 2 bases and J 2 bases; nucleotides not matched to a gene: 2. Germline values: CDR1 MNHEY, CDR2 SMNVEV (reference sequence). The CDR3 sequence: CASSLDRGGNQPQHF. The CDR3 DNA follows: TGTGCCAGCAGTTTAGACAGGGGTGGCAATCAGCCCCAGCATTTT.

Only one count was recorded for this clone. The rearrangement uses TRBV7-9 and TRBJ1-5; D remains unclear. From germline, CDR1 is SEHNR and CDR2 FQNEAQ (reference sequence). With 4 bases removed from V and 5 bases from J, the gap between germline ends came to 6 bases. The CDR3 consists of 12 residues. DNA for the CDR3: TGTGCCAGCAGCTACGGGGATCAGCCCCAGCATTTT. It translates to CASSYGDQPQHF.

This chain uses TRBV19 with TRBJ1-1; no clear D gene. The V gene's germline CDR1 is LNHDA and CDR2 SQIVND (reference sequence). This CDR3 comprises 11 residues. The germline V and J ends were trimmed by 3 bases and 1 base, with 0 bases remaining between them. The CDR3 DNA sequence: TGTGCCAGTAGTATGAACACTGAAGCTTTCTTT. Amino acid sequence: CASSMNTEAFF.

This clone is a singleton in its sample. The chain employs TRBV11-2 and TRBJ2-7; D is possibly TRBD1 or TRBD2 (5 bases each). V was cut by 0 bases and J by 12 bases, with 18 bases left in between. The CDR3 totals 14 residues. From germline, CDR1 is SGHAT and CDR2 FQNNGV. CDR3 amino acids: CASSLDPGTDSGYF. CDR3 in DNA: TGTGCCAGCAGCTTAGATCCCGGGACGGACTCGGGGTACTTC.

This clone was seen a few times. In nucleotides, the CDR3 is TGTGCCAGCAGCTTGGTCGGGACGGCTAACTATGGCTACACCTTC. Protein: CASSLVGTANYGYTF. The chain combines TRBV5-5 with TRBJ1-2, with a tentative D call TRBD1 (5 bases). Germline CDR1 and CDR2: SGHKS and YYEKEE (reference sequence). Between the trimmed V and J ends, which lost 0 bases and 0 bases, there was a span of 9 bases. CDR3 length: 15 amino acids.

The genes are TRBV7-3 and TRBJ2-3, with 12 bases aligning to TRBD1. With 6 bases clipped from V and 5 bases from J, the junction kept 12 bases outside the gene matches. CDR1 is SGHTA and CDR2 is FQGTGA in the germline V gene. CDR3 length: 17 residues. The CDR3 here is CASSSNPGQGAGDTQYF. The CDR3 DNA reads as TGTGCCAGCAGTAGTAATCCGGGACAGGGGGCAGGAGATACGCAGTATTTT.

This chain joins TRBV11-3 and TRBJ2-6; D possibly corresponds to TRBD1 (7 bases). The length of the CDR3 is 16 residues. The germline V gene has CDR1 SGHNT and CDR2 YENEEA. V was cut by 5 bases and J by 2 bases, with 13 bases left in between. This CDR3 reads CASSAGTAAGANVLTF. The CDR3 DNA reads as TGTGCCAGCAGCGCGGGGACAGCCGCTGGGGCCAACGTCCTGACTTTC. Based on the CDR3 plus reference TRBV11-3 and TRBJ2-6, the full variable domain is EAGVVQSPRYKIIEKKQPVAFWCNPISGHNTLYWYLQNLGQGPELLIRYENEEAVDDSQLPKDRFSAERLKGVDSTLKIQPAELGDSAVYLCASSAGTAAGANVLTFGAGSRLTVL.

V and J are TRBV7-9 and TRBJ2-7, with D possibly matching TRBD2 (6 bases). Trimming stripped 5 bases from V and 2 bases from J, with 10 bases between. The CDR3 contains 13 residues. Germline CDR1 and CDR2: SEHNR and FQNEAQ (reference sequence). CDR3 sequence reads: CASSPGGTYEQYF. The CDR3 nucleotides read TGTGCCAGCAGCCCCGGGGGTACCTACGAGCAGTACTTC.

The J gene is TRBJ2-5, the V gene TRBV7-9; TRBD2 aligns across 10 bases. J gave up 2 bases and V 4 bases, and 4 bases lay outside the gene matches. CDR1 is SEHNR, CDR2 FQNEAQ, per germline (reference sequence). This CDR3 is 15 amino acids long. The CDR3 here is CASSWGLAKQETQYF. CDR3 coding DNA: TGTGCCAGCAGCTGGGGACTAGCGAAGCAAGAGACCCAGTACTTC.

This chain links TRBV2 with TRBJ2-1; D unresolved. Germline V gene sequence: CDR1 SNHLY, CDR2 FYNNEI. This CDR3 comprises 13 residues. The germline V and J ends were trimmed by 9 bases and 0 bases, with 9 bases remaining between them. CDR3 protein: CARTSPSYNEQFF. In DNA, the CDR3 is TGTGCCAGGACTTCGCCCTCCTACAATGAGCAGTTCTTC.

This clone was recorded once. This chain connects TRBV9 to TRBJ2-7; D is ambiguous. Looked up from germline, CDR1 is SGDLS and CDR2 is YYNGEE. CDR3 length: 13 residues. The V and J ends lost 0 bases and 4 bases respectively, with 8 bases between them. The CDR3 sequence is CASSVGVQYEQYF. Here the CDR3 DNA reads TGTGCCAGCAGCGTAGGCGTCCAGTACGAGCAGTACTTC.

As DNA, the CDR3 is TGTGCCAGCAGTCGGACAGGGGGGTACGAGCAGTACTTC. Translating it yields CASSRTGGYEQYF. The rearrangement uses TRBV27 and TRBJ2-7; 10 bases match TRBD1. V trimming: 5 bases; J trimming: 4 bases; junction bases outside the gene matches: 2. This CDR3 contains 13 residues. Germline assignment: CDR1 MNHEY and CDR2 SMNVEV (reference sequence).